Listed below are T cell receptor beta chains from one sample, sequenced in a study of blood T cells in healthy people across ages. A single record per CDR3 protein comes from TCRdb applying MiXCR to the 5' RACE reads. The sample records under 1,000,000 distinct CDR3 sequences, around 50% being singletons. Input material: blood. The receptors shown here come from a man older than 75 in good health. CDR3s include the opening cysteine and the closing phenylalanine or tryptophan. A D gene is named only where the DNA matches it firmly. Part of the rows lack a size; the others show once, few, many or a class for expanded clones.

TRBJ1-5 | NA | NA | TRBV28 | TGTGCCAGCAGTCCCAGTTCGAATCAGCCCCAGCATTTT | CASSPSSNQPQHF
TRBJ2-4 | NA | NA | TRBV27 | TGTGCCAGCGTCGACAGTCACCAGGGGAACATTCAGTACTTC | CASVDSHQGNIQYF
TRBJ2-5 | NA | TRBD2 | TRBV5-1 | TGCGCCAGCAGCTTACCGGGACTAGTAACGTACTTC | CASSLPGLVTYF
TRBJ2-7 | NA | NA | TRBV20-1 | TGCAGTGCTAGAGGACAATACTACGAGCAGTACTTC | CSARGQYYEQYF
TRBJ2-3 | many | NA | TRBV29-1 | TGCAGCGTTGACCTAGGGAAAAGTTCATATACGCAGTATTTT | CSVDLGKSSYTQYF
TRBJ2-7 | few | NA | TRBV28 | TGTGCCAGCAGTGTACCCAGGGCCTACGAGCAGTACTTC | CASSVPRAYEQYF
TRBJ1-1 | NA | NA | TRBV12-3/TRBV12-4 | TGTGCCAGCAGCCCCACGCGGCTAGAAGGCTCTGAAGCTTTCTTT | CASSPTRLEGSEAFF
TRBJ2-7 | NA | TRBD2 | TRBV20-1 | TGTAGTGCTGTCGGGACTAGCGGGATGTACAATGAGCAGTACTTC | CSAVGTSGMYNEQYF
TRBJ2-5 | few | TRBD2 | TRBV10-3 | TGTGCCATCAGTGTTAGCGGGAGCGCCGAGGAGACCCAGTACTTC | CAISVSGSAEETQYF
TRBJ2-7 | few | TRBD2 | TRBV12-3/TRBV12-4 | TGTGCCAGCAGTTTCCTCGCCCCAACTAGCGGATACTACGAGCAGTACTTC | CASSFLAPTSGYYEQYF
TRBJ2-5 | NA | TRBD2 | TRBV29-1 | TGCAGCGTTGAGGGGTCGGGAGGGCAAGAGACCCAGTACTTC | CSVEGSGGQETQYF
TRBJ2-1 | few | TRBD2 | TRBV6-6 | TGTGCCAGCAGGGGACTAGTTGAAAATGAGCAGTTCTTC | CASRGLVENEQFF
TRBJ2-4 | NA | NA | TRBV10-3 | TGTGCCATCAGTGAAGCAGGGGGGGCGGCCAAAAACATTCAGTACTTC | CAISEAGGAAKNIQYF
TRBJ2-3 | NA | TRBD2 | TRBV10-2 | TGCGCCAGCAGTGGAACCAGGACTAGCGACCCAGATACGCAGTATTTT | CASSGTRTSDPDTQYF
TRBJ2-7 | NA | NA | TRBV20-1 | TGCAGTGCTAGAGGACCACTCGGGGTCTACGAGCAGTACTTC | CSARGPLGVYEQYF
TRBJ2-1 | few | TRBD1 | TRBV7-2 | TGTGCCAGCAGCTTAGCCGGCGGGACAGGGGGCTACAATGAGCAGTTCTTC | CASSLAGGTGGYNEQFF
TRBJ2-5 | NA | TRBD2 | TRBV5-6 | TGTGCCAGCAGTGTGGTCCTAGCGGGAGTGGAGACCCAGTACTTC | CASSVVLAGVETQYF
TRBJ2-7 | NA | TRBD1 | TRBV7-9 | TGTGCCAGCAGCTTAACCAGGGGGACCTACGAGCAGTACTTC | CASSLTRGTYEQYF
TRBJ2-7 | NA | NA | TRBV7-2 | TGTGCCAGCAGCTTAGGACTAGACGAGAATGAGCAGTACTTC | CASSLGLDENEQYF
TRBJ2-7 | few | NA | TRBV4-3 | TGCGCCAGCAGCCAAGTCCCGGGGGTAGGCTACGAGCAGTACTTC | CASSQVPGVGYEQYF
TRBJ2-3 | NA | NA | TRBV5-8 | TGCGCCAGCAGCTTGGGTCAGGAGTTGACAGATACGCAGTATTTT | CASSLGQELTDTQYF
TRBJ2-1 | NA | NA | TRBV5-6 | TGTGCCAGCAGCTTTTATGGAGGACTCTCCTACAATGAGCAGTTCTTC | CASSFYGGLSYNEQFF
TRBJ1-2 | NA | NA | TRBV25-1 | TGTGCCAGCGGAGACGACATTTCAGGCTATGGCTACACCTTC | CASGDDISGYGYTF
TRBJ2-4 | NA | TRBD2 | TRBV20-1 | TGCAGTGCTAGGTACCTAGCGGGAGCCACCAAAAACATTCAGTACTTC | CSARYLAGATKNIQYF
TRBJ2-5 | NA | NA | TRBV9 | TGTGCCAGCAGCAAAAGACAGGCCTCGGAGACCCAGTACTTC | CASSKRQASETQYF